This TCR beta chain was retrieved from a study of early T cells in non-severe SARS-CoV-2 infection. Turning to the study itself: From unsorted whole blood, bulk RNA was sequenced, and the chains remained unpaired.

As part of library construction, unique molecular identifiers were attached to individual cDNA molecules. Each CDR3 protein gets one entry after TCRdb re-called the 5' RACE reads with MiXCR. Among tens of thousands of distinct CDR3 sequences listed, more than 13% were seen once. General observations from the study: Using VDJdb, the matching emphasized anti-spike CD8 responses while missing private and CD4 specificities.

Germline V CDR1 and CDR2: SGHRS, YFSETQ. The CDR3 consists of 14 residues. V was clipped by 6 bases and J by 7 bases, with 17 bases between them. Remarks on this clonotype: Its antigen is not identified.

The sequenced sample consisted of whole blood. The chain uses TRBV5-1 and TRBJ2-4; D is ambiguous. The origin of this receptor is an adult who was a healthcare worker with PCR-confirmed SARS-CoV-2 infection or an uninfected control (not recorded which). CDR3 protein: CASKRYRGGNIQYF. The CDR3 nucleotides read TGCGCCAGCAAAAGATACCGAGGTGGTAACATTCAGTACTTC.